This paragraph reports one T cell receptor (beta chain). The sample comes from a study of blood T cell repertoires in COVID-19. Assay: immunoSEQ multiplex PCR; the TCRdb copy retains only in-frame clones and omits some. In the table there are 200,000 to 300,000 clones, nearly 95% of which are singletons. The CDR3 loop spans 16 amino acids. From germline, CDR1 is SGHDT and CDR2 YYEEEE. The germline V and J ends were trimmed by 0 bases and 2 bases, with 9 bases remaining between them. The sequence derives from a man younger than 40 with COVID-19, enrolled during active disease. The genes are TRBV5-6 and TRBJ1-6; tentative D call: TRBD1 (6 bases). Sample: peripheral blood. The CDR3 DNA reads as TGTGCCAGCAGCTTGGGGGACACCCCCTATAATTCACCCCTCCACTTT. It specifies CASSLGDTPYNSPLHF.